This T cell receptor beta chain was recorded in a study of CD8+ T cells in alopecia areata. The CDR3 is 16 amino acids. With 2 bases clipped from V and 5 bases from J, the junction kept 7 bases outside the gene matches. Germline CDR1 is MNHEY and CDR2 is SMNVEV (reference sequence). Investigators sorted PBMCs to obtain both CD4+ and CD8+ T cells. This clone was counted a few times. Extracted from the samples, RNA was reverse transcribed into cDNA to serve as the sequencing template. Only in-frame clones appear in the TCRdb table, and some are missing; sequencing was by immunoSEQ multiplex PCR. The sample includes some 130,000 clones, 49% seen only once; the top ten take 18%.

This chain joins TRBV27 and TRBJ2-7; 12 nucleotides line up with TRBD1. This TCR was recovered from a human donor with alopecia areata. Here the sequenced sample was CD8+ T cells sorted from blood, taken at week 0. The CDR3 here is CASSLGPGQGANEQYF. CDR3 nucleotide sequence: TGTGCCAGCAGTTTAGGCCCGGGACAGGGGGCCAACGAGCAGTACTTC.